The 2 T cell receptor beta chains below come from one sample, sequenced in a study of cytomegalovirus exposure and HLA in healthy donors. 13 Jbeta primers and 60 Vbeta primers were used for the PCR. The repertoire was sequenced with immunoSEQ multiplex PCR; TCRdb's copy has only in-frame clones and lacks some. The table lists 150,000 or so clones, approximately 84% of them singletons. The source material was PBMCs. The receptor source for this set is a woman aged 45-59 years in good health and CMV-seropositive.

The gene calls are TRBV25-1 and TRBJ2-3; the match to TRBD1 covers 9 bases. The CDR3 covers 15 residues. Trimming cost V 2 bases and J 6 bases; bases outside gene matches: 6. CDR1 MGHDK and CDR2 SYGVNS come from the germline V gene. The CDR3 reads CASSEPQGAGDTQYF. CDR3 nucleotides: TGTGCCAGCAGTGAACCACAGGGGGCGGGGGATACGCAGTATTTT.

This clone has only a few counts. This rearrangement joins TRBV4-1 to TRBJ1-2, with TRBD1 matching 8 bases. V shed 0 bases and J 4 bases; nucleotides not matched to a gene: 10. This CDR3 is 17 amino acids long. Per the germline V gene, CDR1 is MGHRA and CDR2 is YSYEKL. CDR3 DNA sequence: TGCGCCAGCAGCCAAGATCTCGGGCCAGGGGGCGGCTATGGCTACACCTTC. The encoded protein is CASSQDLGPGGGYGYTF.